This entry concerns a single T cell receptor beta chain. The data originate from a study of shared clonotypes between healthy human individuals. Clones were sequenced by immunoSEQ multiplex PCR, and TCRdb holds only the in-frame ones, with some missing. The repertoire holds about 2 million clones, with 85% to 95% as singletons. Germline V gene data show CDR1 as SGHNT and CDR2 as YYREEE (reference sequence). The CDR3 covers 16 residues. With 3 bases removed from V and 6 bases from J, the gap between germline ends came to 19 bases. The sequenced material came from naive CD4+ T cells sorted from blood. Subset: CD45RA+ positively selected. This rearrangement joins TRBV5-4 to TRBJ2-1, with a possible D match to TRBD1 (9 bases). The receptor's source is a man aged 18 to 30 in good health. CDR3 DNA sequence: TGTGCCAGCAGCTCGGGAGGGACAGGGAATATCAATGAGCAGTTCTTC. Translation gives CASSSGGTGNINEQFF.